The T cell receptor (beta chain) under discussion was sequenced for a study of T cell responses to AZD1222 COVID-19 vaccine. The V end was cut by 7 bases, the J end by 4 bases, with 13 bases between. Germline CDR1 SNHLY, CDR2 FYNNEI. The CDR3 is 14 amino acids. Method: immunoSEQ multiplex PCR; TCRdb's copy keeps in-frame clones and lacks some. The table has hundreds of thousands of clones, 90% to 95% seen once. This TCR derives from an adult in good health. V and J are TRBV2 and TRBJ1-4; TRBD1 is a possible D gene (6 bases). The input for sequencing was peripheral blood, taken on day 0 of MenACWY control vaccination. CDR3 amino acids: CASIRRGYNEKLFF. The CDR3 nucleotides are TGTGCCAGCATTAGGAGGGGGTATAATGAAAAACTGTTTTTT.